What follows is one T cell receptor (beta chain) and its context. Its specificity is not known. Data came from immunoSEQ multiplex PCR; TCRdb stores just in-frame clones and leaves some out. Of 150,000 to 200,000 clones in the sample, about 92% were seen once. The sample comes from a study of T cell responses to AZD1222 COVID-19 vaccine. Broader study findings: Spike-specific TCR depth and breadth grew after two AZD1222 doses. Along spike, vaccine-associated CD4 TCRs were found throughout, with dominance at 160-218 and 743-854.

With 1 base removed from V and 1 base from J, the gap between germline ends came to 11 bases. The CDR3 runs 16 residues. Germline CDR1 is SGHKS and CDR2 is YYEKEE (reference sequence). The sample consisted of peripheral blood, taken on day 0 of AZD1222 vaccination. The origin of this receptor is an adult in good health. The chain uses TRBV5-5 and TRBJ2-2; D call uncertain. The chain's CDR3 is CASSLFQRVNTGELFF. Here the CDR3 DNA reads TGTGCCAGCAGCTTGTTCCAGCGTGTGAACACCGGGGAGCTGTTTTTT.